The 6 T cell receptor beta chains below all came from one sample that was sequenced in a study of CD8 T cells in ankylosing spondylitis. Study-level findings and limits: Made up of 7 to 9 highly homologous variants, a TCR beta motif appeared characteristic of ankylosing spondylitis blood.

Via MiXCR, TCRdb re-called the 5' RACE reads, giving one row per CDR3 protein. The sample contains fewer than 550,000 distinct CDR3 sequences, 5.3% of which appear only once. These receptors lack a known antigen. The sequencing input was blood, either unsorted or a sorted T cell fraction (not recorded which). These receptors originate from a male donor with ankylosing spondylitis.

The table lists this clonotype with many counts. The chain joins TRBV5-1 to TRBJ2-7, with D tentatively TRBD1 (6 bases). The CDR3 is 15 amino acids. Germline-derived CDR1 and CDR2 are SGHRS and YFSETQ. Trimming stripped 0 bases from V and 5 bases from J, with 15 bases between. The CDR3 DNA reads as TGCGCCAGCAGCTTGGGCCAGGGGAAGAGGAACGAGCAGTACTTC. It encodes CASSLGQGKRNEQYF.

This clonotype showed up many times. The chain recombines TRBV5-1 with TRBJ2-3; TRBD2 aligns across 8 bases. The CDR3 runs 17 residues. The germline V gene encodes CDR1 SGHRS and CDR2 YFSETQ. Losses at the gene ends were 1 base for V and 0 bases for J; bases not matched to a gene: 7. The CDR3 here is CASSLSRLALSTDTQYF. CDR3 DNA sequence: TGCGCCAGCAGCTTGTCTAGACTAGCGCTTAGCACAGATACGCAGTATTTT.

This clonotype was observed many times. The V and J genes are TRBV4-1 and TRBJ2-4; no firm D call. Germline loops: CDR1 MGHRA, CDR2 YSYEKL. V shed 1 base and J shed 0 bases, with 13 bases lying between them. CDR3 length: 17 residues. CDR3 amino acids: CASSQGPLTLAKNIQYF. CDR3 bases: TGCGCCAGCAGCCAAGGTCCACTGACTCTAGCCAAAAACATTCAGTACTTC.

This clonotype was seen at least ten times. V is TRBV7-2 and J is TRBJ1-4; D possibly corresponds to TRBD1 (6 bases). Trimming shortened V by 2 bases and J by 8 bases, and 15 bases separated the two germline ends. The CDR3 consists of 15 residues. The germline CDR1 and CDR2 sequences are SGHTA and FQGNSA. The CDR3 reads CASSLQRLGGEKLFF. The CDR3 DNA reads as TGTGCCAGCAGCTTACAACGGCTTGGGGGCGAAAAACTGTTTTTT.

This clonotype was detected ten times or more. J is TRBJ2-3 and V is TRBV9; TRBD1 agrees at 9 bases. CDR1 is SGDLS and CDR2 is YYNGEE in the germline V gene. With V trimmed by 3 bases and J by 2 bases, 10 bases remained unmatched. This CDR3 is 17 amino acids long. The CDR3 DNA sequence: TGTGCCAGCAGCGAGAGAGGACAGGGGATTTTCACAGATACGCAGTATTTT. It specifies CASSERGQGIFTDTQYF. Supplemented by reference TRBV9 and TRBJ2-3, the full variable domain reads DSGVTQTPKHLITATGQRVTLRCSPRSGDLSVYWYQQSLDQGLQFLIQYYNGEERAKGNILERFSAQQFPDLHSELNLSSLELGDSALYFCASSERGQGIFTDTQYFGPGTRLTVL.

This clonotype has at least ten counts. This chain links TRBV5-6 with TRBJ2-1; either TRBD1 or TRBD2 may fit D (5 bases each). With 4 bases removed from V and 0 bases from J, the gap between germline ends came to 14 bases. The CDR3 has 16 amino acids. Looked up from germline, CDR1 is SGHDT and CDR2 is YYEEEE. CDR3: CASSGLTASSYNEQFF. In DNA form, the CDR3 reads TGTGCCAGCAGCGGACTGACAGCGAGCTCCTACAATGAGCAGTTCTTC.